One and the same sample provided the 31 T cell receptor beta chains below, sequenced in a study of T cells after yellow fever vaccination. TCRdb reanalysed the 5' RACE reads using MiXCR and keeps one entry per CDR3 protein. The sample shows 620,000 or so distinct CDR3 sequences, about 15% of them seen only once. The specimen comprised PBMCs, sampled 5 to 6 days after the first yellow fever vaccination. The origin of the receptors is a man aged 18 to 29 who received the YFV17D yellow fever vaccine.

The chain uses TRBV27 and TRBJ2-6; no reliable D call. CDR1 and CDR2 from the germline V gene are MNHEY and SMNVEV (reference sequence). The CDR3 is 17 residues long. The V and J ends lost 5 bases and 0 bases respectively, with 14 bases between them. CDR3 DNA sequence: TGTGCCAGCAGTCCCACAGCCTCAAGCTCTGGGGCCAACGTCCTGACTTTC. Its protein is CASSPTASSSGANVLTF.

The J gene is TRBJ1-2, the V gene TRBV10-3, with no clear D. The germline V gene has CDR1 ENHRY and CDR2 SYGVKD. V was shortened by 5 bases and J by 0 bases, with 16 bases between the two germline ends. The CDR3 spans 16 residues. CDR3 DNA: TGTGCCATCAGTCGAAAACAGCTACCGCCTAACTATGGCTACACCTTC. It codes for CAISRKQLPPNYGYTF.

The chain recombines TRBV6-5 with TRBJ2-3; TRBD2 matches 7 bases. V shed 2 bases and J 2 bases; nucleotides not matched to a gene: 7. Looked up from germline, CDR1 is MNHEY and CDR2 is SVGAGI. CDR3 length equals 16 residues. DNA of the CDR3: TGTGCCAGCAGTTACGGCCAAGCGGGGTCCACAGATACGCAGTATTTT. This gives the protein CASSYGQAGSTDTQYF.

In its sample, this clonotype was seen a few times. V is TRBV5-1 and J is TRBJ2-1, with D perhaps TRBD2 (5 bases). The CDR3 consists of 15 residues. V was pared by 3 bases and J by 2 bases, with 12 bases between. Germline V gene lookup returns CDR1 SGHRS and CDR2 YFSETQ. CDR3 loop: CASSYRTEPYNEQFF. For the CDR3, the DNA is TGCGCCAGCAGCTACCGGACTGAACCCTACAATGAGCAGTTCTTC.

The CDR3 protein is CASSTDRQETQYF. The CDR3 DNA follows: TGTGCCAGCAGTACGGACAGACAAGAGACCCAGTACTTC. This chain links TRBV6-1 with TRBJ2-5, with TRBD1 as a possible D gene (6 bases). CDR1 is MNHNS, CDR2 SASEGT, per germline. Trimming removed 5 bases at V and 2 bases at J, with 9 bases between. CDR3 length: 13 amino acids.

The V gene is TRBV5-4, the J gene TRBJ1-6; 7 bases are a match to TRBD1. The CDR3 consists of 14 residues. Trimming removed 5 bases from V and 10 bases from J; junction bases left unmatched: 9. In germline, CDR1 is SGHNT, CDR2 YYREEE (reference sequence). The CDR3 loop is CASSEAGGFSPLHF. The CDR3, as DNA: TGTGCCAGCAGTGAGGCAGGGGGTTTCTCACCCCTCCACTTT. The full variable domain, its missing parts supplied by reference TRBV5-4 and TRBJ1-6, is ETGVTQSPTHLIKTRGQQVTLRCSSQSGHNTVSWYQQALGQGPQFIFQYYREEENGRGNFPPRFSGLQFPNYSSELNVNALELDDSALYLCASSEAGGFSPLHFGNGTRLTVT.

This clonotype came up many times. J is TRBJ2-4 and V is TRBV3-1; D tentatively fits TRBD1 or TRBD2 (5 bases each). Deletions cut 2 bases from V and 5 bases from J, with 10 bases between. The CDR3 extends over 14 amino acids. The germline V gene has CDR1 LGHDT and CDR2 YNNKEL (reference sequence). The CDR3 nucleotides read TGTGCCAGCAGCCAACGGGACGGAGAAAACATTCAGTACTTC. It translates to CASSQRDGENIQYF. Based on the CDR3 plus reference TRBV3-1 and TRBJ2-4, the full variable domain is DTAVSQTPKYLVTQMGNDKSIKCEQNLGHDTMYWYKQDSKKFLKIMFSYNNKELIINETVPNRFSPKSPDKAHLNLHINSLELGDSAVYFCASSQRDGENIQYFGAGTRLSVL.

The gene calls are TRBV4-2 and TRBJ1-6, with 7 bases fitting TRBD1. V was clipped by 5 bases and J by 5 bases; unmatched bases: 9. Per germline, CDR1 LGHNA and CDR2 YNFKEQ. The CDR3 sequence is 16 residues long. CDR3 coding DNA: TGTGCCAGCAGCGGAGGACAGGTCACAGATAATTCACCCCTCCACTTT. It encodes CASSGGQVTDNSPLHF.

The J gene is TRBJ2-5, the V gene TRBV7-2; 7 bases line up with TRBD2. V dropped 4 bases and J dropped 4; count of bases not matched to a gene: 9. The CDR3 consists of 15 residues. CDR1 and CDR2 from the germline V gene are SGHTA and FQGNSA. CDR3: CASSWGGADGETQYF. CDR3 bases: TGTGCCAGCAGCTGGGGAGGGGCGGATGGAGAGACCCAGTACTTC.

This clonotype occurred a few times. This chain uses TRBV6-2 or TRBV6-3 with TRBJ2-5; D perhaps matches TRBD2 (6 bases). Looked up from germline, CDR1 is MNHEY and CDR2 is SVGEGT. This CDR3 has 14 residues. The germline V and J ends were trimmed by 6 bases and 5 bases, with 16 bases remaining between them. In nucleotides, the CDR3 is TGTGCCAGCAGCCCCGCGGGGAATATCGAGACCCAGTACTTC. Translation: CASSPAGNIETQYF.

The chain combines TRBV29-1 with TRBJ1-2, with D unresolved. Trimming pared 2 bases from V and 4 bases from J, leaving 11 bases between. The CDR3 is 13 residues long. From germline, CDR1 is SQVTM and CDR2 ANQGSEA. DNA of the CDR3: TGCAGCGTTGAATTTTCCAGCCTCTATGGCTACACCTTC. This sequence encodes CSVEFSSLYGYTF.

This clonotype was picked up a small number of times. The chain carries TRBV7-2 and TRBJ1-2; maybe TRBD1 (5 bases). CDR1 is SGHTA, CDR2 FQGNSA, per germline. Trimming pared 4 bases from V and 8 bases from J, leaving 23 bases between. The length of the CDR3 is 16 residues. The CDR3 sequence is CASSSAAGPGFEGYTF. As DNA, the CDR3 is TGTGCCAGCAGCTCAGCCGCGGGACCGGGCTTCGAAGGCTACACCTTC. Using reference TRBV7-2 and TRBJ1-2 for the parts outside the CDR3, the full variable domain is GAGVSQSPSNKVTEKGKDVELRCDPISGHTALYWYRQSLGQGLEFLIYFQGNSAPDKSGLPSDRFSAERTGGSVSTLTIQRTQQEDSAVYLCASSSAAGPGFEGYTFGSGTRLTVV.

The chain links TRBV11-2 to TRBJ2-7; the match to TRBD1 covers 8 bases. V lost 4 bases, J lost 0 bases, and 8 bases stayed unmatched. This CDR3 is built from 16 residues. Germline V gives CDR1 SGHAT, CDR2 FQNNGV. CDR3 sequence (DNA): TGTGCCAGCAGCTATGGACAGGGCGGGATCTCCTACGAGCAGTACGTC. Its translation is CASSYGQGGISYEQYV.

The genes are TRBV4-2 and TRBJ2-5; the match to TRBD2 covers 9 bases. Germline V CDR1 and CDR2: LGHNA, YNFKEQ. The CDR3 runs to 16 residues. Unmatched junction bases numbered 4, after V lost 0 bases and J lost 2 bases. The CDR3 reads CASSQDPLAGQETQYF. In DNA form, the CDR3 reads TGTGCCAGCAGCCAAGATCCGCTAGCGGGGCAAGAGACCCAGTACTTC.

A few counts support this clonotype. This chain uses TRBV7-2 with TRBJ2-5; 8 nucleotides align to TRBD1. The CDR3 contains 15 residues. The J segment lost 5 bases and the V segment lost 2 bases, leaving 7 bases of the junction unmatched. Germline V gives CDR1 SGHTA, CDR2 FQGNSA. CDR3 sequence: CASSLPWTGPETQYF. The CDR3 DNA reads as TGTGCCAGCAGCTTACCCTGGACAGGGCCCGAGACCCAGTACTTC.

The rearrangement links TRBV19 to TRBJ2-2; weak D call: TRBD1 (5 bases). CDR3 length: 18 amino acids. The V gene lost 6 bases and the J gene lost 3 bases, with 23 bases spanning the gap. CDR1 is LNHDA, CDR2 SQIVND, per germline (reference sequence). CDR3 sequence reads: CASSITYHPGQDTGELFF. DNA of the CDR3: TGTGCCAGTAGCATAACCTATCACCCAGGGCAGGACACCGGGGAGCTGTTTTTT. Variable domain in full (rest from reference TRBV19 and TRBJ2-2): DGGITQSPKYLFRKEGQNVTLSCEQNLNHDAMYWYRQDPGQGLRLIYYSQIVNDFQKGDIAEGYSVSREKKESFPLTVTSAQKNPTAFYLCASSITYHPGQDTGELFFGEGSRLTVL.

The V gene is TRBV2, the J gene TRBJ1-5; D is ambiguous. The CDR3 consists of 13 residues. Trimming removed 4 bases from V and 4 bases from J, with 8 bases in between. The germline CDR1 and CDR2 sequences are SNHLY and FYNNEI. The CDR3 sequence: CASSVWSNQPQHF. The DNA of the CDR3 is TGTGCCAGCAGTGTTTGGTCAAATCAGCCCCAGCATTTT.

This clonotype turned up a few times. This chain links TRBV12-3 or TRBV12-4 with TRBJ2-1, with 9 bases lining up with TRBD1. CDR3 length: 15 residues. Trimming at V came to 5 bases and at J to 5 bases, leaving 7 bases not matched to a gene. DNA of the CDR3: TGTGCCAGCAGTCTACGACAGGGGGGTGACAATGAGCAGTTCTTC. Amino acids: CASSLRQGGDNEQFF.

The rearrangement links TRBV5-4 to TRBJ1-1; maybe TRBD1 (6 bases). The length of the CDR3 is 15 residues. With 4 bases removed from V and 2 bases from J, the gap between germline ends came to 15 bases. Germline V CDR1 and CDR2: SGHNT, YYREEE (reference sequence). In nucleotides, the CDR3 is TGTGCCAGCAGCCCCTACAGGGCGGTAAACACTGAAGCTTTCTTT. It encodes CASSPYRAVNTEAFF.

This clonotype was seen ten or more times. This chain uses TRBV5-1 with TRBJ2-1; unclear D gene. Between the trimmed V and J ends, which lost 0 bases and 0 bases, there was a span of 7 bases. There are 15 residues in the CDR3. Germline V gives CDR1 SGHRS, CDR2 YFSETQ. CDR3 sequence: CASSLALLSYNEQFF. In DNA, the CDR3 is TGCGCCAGCAGCTTGGCCCTACTCTCCTACAATGAGCAGTTCTTC.

This clonotype was detected a few times. The V call is TRBV12-3 or TRBV12-4, the J call TRBJ1-6; D remains unclear. V lost 5 bases, J lost 10 bases, and 18 bases lay in between. The CDR3 is 15 residues long. The CDR3 sequence is CASSKQDPVVSPLHF. The CDR3 nucleotides read TGTGCCAGCAGTAAGCAGGATCCCGTGGTCTCACCCCTCCACTTT.

The V gene is TRBV24-1, the J gene TRBJ2-2, with TRBD1 identical over 9 bases. CDR1 KGHDR and CDR2 SFDVKD come from the germline V gene. Trimming took 3 bases from V and 3 from J; bases not matched to a gene: 1. CDR3 length: 15 amino acids. The CDR3 sequence is CATSDGTGYTGELFF. CDR3 bases: TGTGCCACCAGTGATGGGACAGGGTACACCGGGGAGCTGTTTTTT.

This sequence joins TRBV20-1 and TRBJ2-3, with 7 nucleotides matching TRBD1. Looked up from germline, CDR1 is DFQATT and CDR2 is SNEGSKA (reference sequence). Losses at the gene ends were 1 base for V and 4 bases for J; bases not matched to a gene: 5. The CDR3 is 14 amino acids. The chain's CDR3 is CSARAARGSDTQYF. The CDR3 region has the DNA TGCAGTGCTAGAGCCGCCAGGGGGTCAGATACGCAGTATTTT.

This clonotype was picked up a small number of times. The chain is built from TRBV4-3 and TRBJ2-3; maybe TRBD2 (5 bases). Per germline, CDR1 LGHNA and CDR2 YSLEER. This CDR3 spans 16 amino acids. Trimming pared 0 bases from V and 1 base from J, leaving 11 bases between. The CDR3 spells CASSQEITSGTDTQYF. The CDR3 nucleotides are TGCGCCAGCAGCCAAGAGATCACTAGTGGCACAGATACGCAGTATTTT.

V is TRBV4-1 and J is TRBJ2-1, with 15 nucleotides matching TRBD2. Germline V gene sequence: CDR1 MGHRA, CDR2 YSYEKL. This CDR3 comprises 15 residues. V lost 3 bases and J lost 10; bases outside the gene matches: 4. The CDR3: CASSHGLAGGREQFF. CDR3 sequence (DNA): TGCGCCAGCAGCCACGGACTAGCGGGGGGGCGCGAGCAGTTCTTC.

This clonotype was seen ten or more times. The J gene is TRBJ1-2, the V gene TRBV18, with D possibly TRBD1 on 6 matching bases. The CDR3 spans 13 residues. Between the trimmed V and J ends, which lost 6 bases and 6 bases, there was a span of 14 bases. Germline V gene data show CDR1 as KGHSH and CDR2 as LQKENI. In nucleotides, the CDR3 is TGTGCCAGCTCCCCAAGGCCAGGGGATGGCTACACCTTC. Translated, it gives CASSPRPGDGYTF.

This chain links TRBV7-2 with TRBJ1-4; D gene ambiguous. CDR3 length: 14 amino acids. V shed 1 base and J shed 10 bases, with 13 bases lying between them. The germline CDR1 and CDR2 sequences are SGHTA and FQGNSA. The CDR3 region has the DNA TGTGCCAGCAGCTTAGGGCAGGCGGGCGGAAAACTGTTTTTT. As protein: CASSLGQAGGKLFF.

This clonotype occurred many times. The chain links TRBV28 to TRBJ2-4; either TRBD1 or TRBD2 may supply D (5 bases each). This CDR3 contains 15 residues. Germline CDR1 MDHEN, CDR2 SYDVKM. V lost 7 bases to trimming and J lost 4 bases, with 17 bases between them. The CDR3 DNA follows: TGTGCCAGCAAAGGACACCGAGGGTCAAAAAACATTCAGTACTTC. It is translated as CASKGHRGSKNIQYF.

This clonotype turned up a few times. The chain recombines TRBV4-3 with TRBJ2-1, with TRBD2 as a possible D gene (6 bases). This CDR3 contains 19 residues. Germline CDR1 LGHNA, CDR2 YSLEER. V lost 0 bases to trimming and J lost 0 bases, with 18 bases between them. The CDR3 bases are TGCGCCAGCAGCCAAGACGGAGGGCTGGGTGGGAGCTCCTACAATGAGCAGTTCTTC. Translated: CASSQDGGLGGSSYNEQFF.

The V gene is TRBV4-1, the J gene TRBJ2-1, with 10 nucleotides matching TRBD1. This CDR3 is 15 amino acids long. V was clipped by 4 bases and J by 7 bases; unmatched bases: 7. Germline-derived CDR1 and CDR2 are MGHRA and YSYEKL. Here the CDR3 DNA reads TGCGCCAGCAGCCCCTGGTGGGGACAGGGGAATGAGCAGTTCTTC. As protein: CASSPWWGQGNEQFF.

This chain uses TRBV7-2 with TRBJ1-6; 9 nucleotides align to TRBD1. This CDR3 region has 15 residues. V lost 1 base, J lost 10 bases, and 5 bases stayed unmatched. The germline CDR1 and CDR2 sequences are SGHTA and FQGNSA. CDR3 bases: TGTGCCAGCAGCTTAGTCGGGACAGGGAAATCACCCCTCCACTTT. It yields the protein CASSLVGTGKSPLHF.